Below are 21 T cell receptor beta chains sequenced from a single sample in a study of cytomegalovirus exposure and HLA in healthy donors. Amplification used 60 Vbeta primers and 13 Jbeta primers. Assay: immunoSEQ multiplex PCR; the TCRdb copy retains only in-frame clones and omits some. This table holds around 180,000 clones, approximately 81% found once. Sequenced input: PBMCs. The receptors were sampled from a boy between 2 and 10 years old in good health and CMV-seronegative.

In this sample, this clone turned up a few times. The chain links TRBV18 to TRBJ2-7, with D possibly TRBD2 on 6 matching bases. V lost 3 bases, J lost 0 bases, and 15 bases lay in between. The germline CDR1 and CDR2 sequences are KGHSH and LQKENI. This CDR3 contains 16 residues. CDR3 sequence (DNA): TGTGCCAGCTCACCGGAGCTAGCGCCAAGCTCCTACGAGCAGTACTTC. This sequence encodes CASSPELAPSSYEQYF.

V usage is TRBV10-3 and J usage is TRBJ1-3, with TRBD1 identical over 7 bases. The J segment lost 4 bases and the V segment lost 3 bases, leaving 9 bases of the junction unmatched. Germline V gene sequence: CDR1 ENHRY, CDR2 SYGVKD. This CDR3 is built from 16 residues. The CDR3 region is CAISEGGREAGNTIYF. CDR3 nucleotide sequence: TGTGCCATCAGTGAAGGGGGCAGGGAGGCCGGAAACACCATATATTTT.

The V gene is TRBV10-3, the J gene TRBJ2-5; tentatively, D is TRBD1 (5 bases). The J call is doubtful: the DNA matches TRBJ2-7 better. There are 12 residues in the CDR3. CDR1 is ENHRY, CDR2 SYGVKD, per germline. CDR3 amino acids: CAISDSSYEQYF. CDR3 DNA: TGTGCCATCAGCGACAGCTCCTACGAGCAGTACTTC.

This clone occurred once. The chain uses TRBV28 and TRBJ1-1; possibly TRBD1 for D (6 bases). The CDR3 runs 15 residues. Trimming stripped 6 bases from V and 5 bases from J, with 19 bases between. Germline V CDR1 and CDR2: MDHEN, SYDVKM. The CDR3 spells CASRVKGVPRTEAFF. CDR3 in DNA: TGTGCCAGCAGGGTTAAGGGGGTGCCGAGGACTGAAGCTTTCTTT. The full variable domain, in which reference TRBV28 and TRBJ1-1 provide the parts outside the CDR3, is DVKVTQSSRYLVKRTGEKVFLECVQDMDHENMFWYRQDPGLGLRLIYFSYDVKMKEKGDIPEGYSVSREKKERFSLILESASTNQTSMYLCASRVKGVPRTEAFFGQGTRLTVV.

The chain uses TRBV27 and TRBJ2-3, with D unclear. CDR1 is MNHEY, CDR2 SMNVEV, per germline (reference sequence). V was cut by 7 bases and J by 5 bases, with 7 bases left in between. The CDR3 loop spans 11 amino acids. The CDR3 is CASISGDTQYF. CDR3 coding DNA: TGTGCCAGCATTTCCGGAGATACGCAGTATTTT.

The sample holds a few counts of this clone. The CDR3 DNA follows: TGTGCCAGCAGCTTGGATGGACGGGCGGGCTCTGGGGCCAACGTCCTGACTTTC. This sequence encodes CASSLDGRAGSGANVLTF. V is TRBV5-6 and J is TRBJ2-6, with D perhaps TRBD2 (5 bases). Germline CDR1 is SGHDT and CDR2 is YYEEEE. The CDR3 consists of 18 residues. Trimming cost V 0 bases and J 0 bases, with 13 bases left between them. Full variable domain (rest looked up from reference TRBV5-6 and TRBJ2-6): DAGVTQSPTHLIKTRGQQVTLRCSPKSGHDTVSWYQQALGQGPQFIFQYYEEEERQRGNFPDRFSGHQFPNYSSELNVNALLLGDSALYLCASSLDGRAGSGANVLTFGAGSRLTVL.

J is TRBJ2-3 and V is TRBV7-5; the D call TRBD2 from the table was never checked on the DNA. TRBV7-5 is reported as a pseudogene. This CDR3 spans 17 amino acids. The CDR3 DNA reads as TGTGTCAGAAGCTTCCGAGGTCCCACGCCCTACACAGATACGCAGTATTTT. Translation: CVRSFRGPTPYTDTQYF.

The J gene is TRBJ2-1, the V gene TRBV28; weak D call: TRBD1 (6 bases). The ends were cut back, 6 bases at V and 5 bases at J, with 17 bases in the middle. Germline CDR1 is MDHEN and CDR2 is SYDVKM. The CDR3 sequence is 15 residues long. CDR3 nucleotide sequence: TGTGCCAGCAGCGAAACTACAACAGGGAACAATGAGCAGTTCTTC. Translation: CASSETTTGNNEQFF.

The V and J genes are TRBV7-9 and TRBJ2-5; D is perhaps TRBD2 (6 bases). This CDR3 has 13 residues. The V end was cut by 3 bases, the J end by 5 bases, with 10 bases between. The germline gives CDR1 SEHNR, CDR2 FQNEAQ (reference sequence). The CDR3 loop is CASSFGGSETQYF. CDR3 DNA sequence: TGTGCCAGCAGCTTCGGGGGAAGCGAGACCCAGTACTTC.

The chain links TRBV28 to TRBJ1-6; TRBD1 is a possible D gene (5 bases). The germline gives CDR1 MDHEN, CDR2 SYDVKM. The CDR3 totals 17 residues. The V gene lost 4 bases and the J gene lost 1 base, with 14 bases spanning the gap. The CDR3 here is CASSSPRKGSYNSPLHF. The CDR3 coding sequence is TGTGCCAGCAGTTCCCCTCGGAAGGGGTCCTATAATTCACCCCTCCACTTT.

This chain links TRBV18 with TRBJ1-3; D not certain. This CDR3 comprises 14 residues. CDR1 KGHSH and CDR2 LQKENI come from the germline V gene. Trimming took 6 bases from V and 0 from J, leaving 9 bases between them. CDR3 sequence (DNA): TGTGCCAGCTCCTTAGGGAGCTCTGGAAACACCATATATTTT. Its translation: CASSLGSSGNTIYF.

The chain links TRBV6-1 to TRBJ2-7; 11 bases line up with TRBD2. Trimming cost V 7 bases and J 2 bases; bases outside gene matches: 7. The germline CDR1 and CDR2 sequences are MNHNS and SASEGT. CDR3 length: 15 amino acids. CDR3 sequence (DNA): TGTGCCAGCATGATGATAGCGGGAGGGCCCTACGAGCAGTACTTC. Its protein product is CASMMIAGGPYEQYF.

This chain uses TRBV6-6 with TRBJ2-5; D perhaps matches TRBD2 (6 bases). Deletions cut 0 bases from V and 3 bases from J, with 8 bases between. Germline V gene data show CDR1 as MNHNY and CDR2 as SVGAGI (reference sequence). The CDR3 runs to 14 residues. The DNA of the CDR3 is TGTGCCAGCAGTTACTCTGGGACTGAAGAGACCCAGTACTTC. Translated, it gives CASSYSGTEETQYF.

The chain recombines TRBV15 with TRBJ2-1; 7 bases agree with TRBD2. With 0 bases clipped from V and 11 bases from J, the junction kept 10 bases outside the gene matches. The CDR3 contains 15 residues. In germline, CDR1 is LNHNV, CDR2 YYDKDF (reference sequence). In DNA form, the CDR3 reads TGTGCCACCAGCAGAGAGCTAGCGGAAGCCCCAAAGCAGTTCTTC. Amino acid sequence: CATSRELAEAPKQFF.

The chain is built from TRBV5-4 and TRBJ1-2, with 8 positions matching TRBD1. The CDR3 spans 16 residues. Germline trimming cut 2 bases from V and 5 bases from J; bases unmatched to any gene: 11. From germline, CDR1 is SGHNT and CDR2 YYREEE (reference sequence). The CDR3 here is CASSLRQGRKPYGYTF. CDR3 DNA sequence: TGTGCCAGCAGCTTACGACAGGGGCGGAAACCTTATGGCTACACCTTC.

The J gene is TRBJ2-1, the V gene TRBV5-5; 9 bases align to TRBD1. CDR1 is SGHKS, CDR2 YYEKEE, per germline (reference sequence). J was trimmed by 7 bases and V by 3 bases; bases with no gene match: 11. The length of the CDR3 is 16 residues. CDR3 DNA sequence: TGTGCCAGCAGCTCCGGACAGGGGAGGCTCGGGAATGAGCAGTTCTTC. Translating it yields CASSSGQGRLGNEQFF.

This clone was detected only a few times. A junction boundary mismatches the germline segment, possibly from a read error. J is TRBJ1-2 and V is TRBV7-9; the D is unclear. The length of the CDR3 is 14 residues. CDR1 is SEHNR, CDR2 FQNEAQ, per germline (reference sequence). CDR3 DNA: TGTTCCAGCAGCTTATTCAGAGGTCCCGATGGCTACACCTTC. Translation: CSSSLFRGPDGYTF.

There are a few counts of this clone. This chain uses TRBV29-1 with TRBJ2-1; tentatively, D is TRBD2 (6 bases). Germline V gene lookup returns CDR1 SQVTM and CDR2 ANQGSEA. This CDR3 has 12 residues. The germline V and J ends were trimmed by 0 bases and 14 bases, with 14 bases remaining between them. CDR3 sequence reads: CSVEDDGRREFF. The CDR3 coding sequence is TGCAGCGTTGAAGATGATGGCAGGAGGGAGTTCTTC.

As for this clone: One end of the junction does not line up with germline, which may come from a read error. The chain joins TRBV7-9 to TRBJ1-1; 8 bases map to TRBD1. The CDR3 length is 14 residues. Germline V CDR1 and CDR2: SEHNR, FQNEAQ (reference sequence). As DNA, the CDR3 is TGTTCCAGCAGCCGACGGGACAGGCGAGCTTGGGCTTTCTTT. Translation gives CSSSRRDRRAWAFF.

The V gene is TRBV9, the J gene TRBJ1-1, with D tentatively TRBD1 (6 bases). CDR1 is SGDLS and CDR2 is YYNGEE in the germline V gene. Deletions cut 0 bases from V and 5 bases from J, with 14 bases between. The CDR3 sequence is 15 residues long. The CDR3 protein is CASSVAGGLRTEAFF. CDR3 nucleotides: TGTGCCAGCAGCGTAGCGGGGGGCCTCCGGACTGAAGCTTTCTTT.

This clone came up a few times. V and J are TRBV30 and TRBJ1-1; 8 nucleotides match TRBD1. The V gene's germline CDR1 is GTSNPN and CDR2 SVGIG (reference sequence). This CDR3 contains 17 residues. V was clipped by 4 bases and J by 1 base; unmatched bases: 14. Here the CDR3 reads CAWTAWGQGATNTEAFF. As DNA, the CDR3 is TGTGCCTGGACTGCGTGGGGTCAGGGGGCGACGAACACTGAAGCTTTCTTT. The complete variable domain, with remaining parts taken from reference TRBV30 and TRBJ1-1, reads SQTIHQWPATLVQPVGSPLSLECTVEGTSNPNLYWYRQAAGRGLQLLFYSVGIGQISSEVPQNLSASRPQDRQFILSSKKLLLSDSGFYLCAWTAWGQGATNTEAFFGQGTRLTVV.